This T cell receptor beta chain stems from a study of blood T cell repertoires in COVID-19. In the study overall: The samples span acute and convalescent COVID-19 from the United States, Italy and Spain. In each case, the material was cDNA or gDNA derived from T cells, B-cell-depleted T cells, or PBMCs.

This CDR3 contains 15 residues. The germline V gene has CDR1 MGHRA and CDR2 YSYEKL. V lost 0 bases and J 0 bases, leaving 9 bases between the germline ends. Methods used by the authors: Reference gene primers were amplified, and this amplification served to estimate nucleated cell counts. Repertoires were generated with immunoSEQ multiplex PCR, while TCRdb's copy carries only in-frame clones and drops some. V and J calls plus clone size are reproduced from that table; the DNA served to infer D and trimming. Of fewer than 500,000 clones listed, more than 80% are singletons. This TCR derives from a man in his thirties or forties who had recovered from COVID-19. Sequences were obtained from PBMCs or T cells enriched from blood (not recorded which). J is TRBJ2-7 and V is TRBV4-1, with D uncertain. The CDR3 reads CASSQEENNSYEQYF. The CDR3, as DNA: TGCGCCAGCAGCCAAGAGGAGAACAACTCCTACGAGCAGTACTTC.